Below, 22 T cell receptor beta chains from the same sample are listed, as sequenced in a study of a mutant IDH1 vaccine in newly diagnosed glioma. What these receptors recognize is not known. Specified time point: week 23, last vaccination. Every vaccination contained 300 ug of the mutant IDH1 20-mer peptide and was paired with topical imiquimod. The protocol was immunoSEQ multiplex PCR, while the TCRdb copy is restricted to in-frame clones and leaves out a portion. The sample has around 30,000 clones; approximately 80% are singletons. The material sequenced was PBMCs, taken from a glioma patient whose treatment included an IDH1 peptide vaccine. These receptors originate from a woman under 30 with glioma.

This sequence joins TRBV10-3 and TRBJ2-6, with D hard to call. The CDR3 contains 17 residues. The germline V and J ends were trimmed by 0 bases and 0 bases, with 9 bases remaining between them. CDR1 and CDR2 (germline): ENHRY, SYGVKD. The CDR3 DNA sequence: TGTGCCATCAGTGAGTCTAGGGCCGTCTCTGGGGCCAACGTCCTGACTTTC. Residues: CAISESRAVSGANVLTF.

This chain uses TRBV5-1 with TRBJ2-5; 10 nucleotides align to TRBD1. CDR3 size: 17 residues. In germline, CDR1 is SGHRS, CDR2 YFSETQ. Trimming cost V 0 bases and J 5 bases; bases outside gene matches: 10. CDR3 nucleotide sequence: TGCGCCAGCAGCTTGGACCCTCCGACAGGGGGCATCGAGACCCAGTACTTC. Protein: CASSLDPPTGGIETQYF. The full variable domain, completed using reference TRBV5-1 and TRBJ2-5, is KAGVTQTPRYLIKTRGQQVTLSCSPISGHRSVSWYQQTPGQGLQFLFEYFSETQRNKGNFPGRFSGRQFSNSRSEMNVSTLELGDSALYLCASSLDPPTGGIETQYFGPGTRLLVL.

The V and J genes are TRBV5-6 and TRBJ1-1, with a weak D call TRBD1 (6 bases). The CDR3 length is 18 residues. V was cut by 7 bases and J by 0 bases, with 25 bases left in between. Germline CDR1 is SGHDT and CDR2 is YYEEEE. This CDR3 is CASSAQGNIGVLNTEAFF. CDR3 nucleotides: TGTGCCAGCTCCGCGCAGGGGAATATAGGTGTGTTGAACACTGAAGCTTTCTTT.

V and J are TRBV28 and TRBJ1-1; D ambiguous. The CDR3 covers 15 residues. V shed 4 bases and J shed 1 base, with 13 bases lying between them. The germline V gene has CDR1 MDHEN and CDR2 SYDVKM. This CDR3 reads CASSSTYSPNTEAFF. As DNA, the CDR3 is TGTGCCAGCAGTTCGACCTACAGCCCGAACACTGAAGCTTTCTTT.

The V call is TRBV7-2, the J call TRBJ2-1, with a possible D match to TRBD2 (6 bases). This CDR3 has 16 residues. V was pared by 5 bases and J by 2 bases, with 16 bases between. Germline CDR1 and CDR2: SGHTA and FQGNSA. The CDR3 loop reads CASSQPSGGPYNEQFF. The CDR3 DNA is TGTGCCAGCAGCCAACCCAGCGGAGGGCCCTACAATGAGCAGTTCTTC. Using reference TRBV7-2 and TRBJ2-1 for the parts outside the CDR3, the full variable domain is GAGVSQSPSNKVTEKGKDVELRCDPISGHTALYWYRQSLGQGLEFLIYFQGNSAPDKSGLPSDRFSAERTGGSVSTLTIQRTQQEDSAVYLCASSQPSGGPYNEQFFGPGTRLTVL.

The chain uses TRBV29-1 and TRBJ2-7; TRBD1 or TRBD2 may be the D gene (5 bases each). CDR1 is SQVTM and CDR2 is ANQGSEA in the germline V gene. The CDR3 spans 13 residues. Trimming stripped 7 bases from V and 2 bases from J, with 15 bases between. In nucleotides, the CDR3 is TGCAGCGCAGCCGGGACCCACACCTACGAGCAGTACTTC. Translating gives CSAAGTHTYEQYF.

In DNA, the CDR3 is TGCGCCAGCAGCTTACTCTCTAACACCGGGGAGCTGTTTTTT. It encodes CASSLLSNTGELFF. The V call is TRBV5-1, the J call TRBJ2-2; D gene unclear. Germline V gene lookup returns CDR1 SGHRS and CDR2 YFSETQ. The CDR3 contains 14 residues. V lost 2 bases, J lost 2 bases, and 7 bases lay in between.

V and J are TRBV7-8 and TRBJ2-7; 7 bases align to TRBD2. J gave up 0 bases and V 3 bases, and 2 bases lay outside the gene matches. In germline, CDR1 is SGHVS, CDR2 FQNEAQ. This CDR3 has 14 amino acids. CDR3 sequence (DNA): TGTGCCAGCAGCTTGGCTAGCGGCTCCTACGAGCAGTACTTC. Protein: CASSLASGSYEQYF.

This chain connects TRBV7-9 to TRBJ2-7; the D is unclear. Per the germline V gene, CDR1 is SEHNR and CDR2 is FQNEAQ (reference sequence). The CDR3 consists of 14 residues. V gave up 4 bases and J gave up 2 bases, with 12 bases separating them. This CDR3 is CASSSRARAYEQYF. DNA for the CDR3: TGTGCCAGCAGCTCCCGGGCCAGAGCCTACGAGCAGTACTTC. The full variable domain, rest sourced from reference TRBV7-9 and TRBJ2-7, is DTGVSQNPRHKITKRGQNVTFRCDPISEHNRLYWYRQTLGQGPEFLTYFQNEAQLEKSRLLSDRFSAERPKGSFSTLEIQRTEQGDSAMYLCASSSRARAYEQYFGPGTRLTVT.

V is TRBV15 and J is TRBJ2-2; D unresolved. Trimming shortened V by 0 bases and J by 0 bases, and 5 bases separated the two germline ends. The CDR3 length is 15 residues. Germline V CDR1 and CDR2: LNHNV, YYDKDF (reference sequence). Here the CDR3 DNA reads TGTGCCACCAGCAGAGACCGAACGAACACCGGGGAGCTGTTTTTT. Protein sequence: CATSRDRTNTGELFF.

This chain connects TRBV28 to TRBJ2-7, with D maybe TRBD1 (6 bases). Germline CDR1 MDHEN, CDR2 SYDVKM. This CDR3 has 13 residues. Trimming pared 5 bases from V and 2 bases from J, leaving 10 bases between. The CDR3 nucleotides read TGTGCCAGCAGTCCAACAGGGACCTACGAGCAGTACTTC. Its protein product is CASSPTGTYEQYF. Full variable domain (missing parts from reference TRBV28 and TRBJ2-7): DVKVTQSSRYLVKRTGEKVFLECVQDMDHENMFWYRQDPGLGLRLIYFSYDVKMKEKGDIPEGYSVSREKKERFSLILESASTNQTSMYLCASSPTGTYEQYFGPGTRLTVT.

The chain uses TRBV2 and TRBJ2-5, with unresolved D. The CDR3 is 14 residues long. From germline, CDR1 is SNHLY and CDR2 FYNNEI. The V end lost 8 bases, the J end lost 1 base, and 14 bases lay between the germline ends. The CDR3 DNA reads as TGTGCCAGCCAAACATTAAATTCCCAAGAGACCCAGTACTTC. The encoded protein is CASQTLNSQETQYF.

This clone was observed a few times. The chain is built from TRBV29-1 and TRBJ1-5; possible D gene TRBD1, 5 bases. Trimming removed 6 bases at V and 3 bases at J, with 12 bases between. The CDR3 is 13 amino acids. The V gene's germline CDR1 is SQVTM and CDR2 ANQGSEA. The CDR3 sequence is CSVGDSFNQPQHF. The CDR3 DNA sequence: TGCAGCGTAGGCGACAGTTTCAATCAGCCCCAGCATTTT.

This chain connects TRBV19 to TRBJ2-7; D is perhaps TRBD2 (5 bases). The CDR3 sequence is 14 residues long. Trimming pared 3 bases from V and 3 bases from J, leaving 12 bases between. Germline-derived CDR1 and CDR2 are LNHDA and SQIVND (reference sequence). CDR3 sequence: CASSIAVTIYEQYF. As DNA, the CDR3 is TGTGCCAGTAGTATCGCAGTGACTATCTACGAGCAGTACTTC.

The chain carries TRBV7-6 and TRBJ2-3; D not certain. This CDR3 is built from 15 residues. Germline CDR1 SGHVS, CDR2 FNYEAQ. Trimming removed 3 bases at V and 6 bases at J, with 16 bases between. The CDR3 DNA follows: TGTGCCAGCAGCTTGCCTCCGCCCCGCCTGGATACGCAGTATTTT. Amino acids: CASSLPPPRLDTQYF.

The CDR3 nucleotides are TGCGCCAGCAGCTTGGGGGACAGGGGAAACGCTAACTATGGCTACACCTTC. It specifies CASSLGDRGNANYGYTF. This rearrangement joins TRBV5-1 to TRBJ1-2, with 10 bases aligning to TRBD1. In germline, CDR1 is SGHRS, CDR2 YFSETQ. The trim removed 0 bases at V and 0 bases at J, leaving 5 bases unmatched. This CDR3 region has 17 residues.

CDR3 loop: CASSLVGTGEYGYTF. CDR3 bases: TGTGCCAGCAGCTTAGTGGGGACAGGAGAGTATGGCTACACCTTC. The V gene is TRBV7-9, the J gene TRBJ1-2; TRBD1 aligns across 8 bases. The CDR3 covers 15 residues. The V segment lost 1 base and the J segment 5 bases; nucleotides outside the gene matches: 6. Germline CDR1 reads SEHNR; CDR2 reads FQNEAQ (reference sequence). Using reference TRBV7-9 and TRBJ1-2 for the parts outside the CDR3, the full variable domain is DTGVSQNPRHKITKRGQNVTFRCDPISEHNRLYWYRQTLGQGPEFLTYFQNEAQLEKSRLLSDRFSAERPKGSFSTLEIQRTEQGDSAMYLCASSLVGTGEYGYTFGSGTRLTVV.

This clone was detected a few times. The V and J genes are TRBV6-4 and TRBJ2-2, with D tentatively TRBD2 (6 bases). The V end was cut by 3 bases, the J end by 6 bases, with 11 bases between. The germline V gene has CDR1 MRHNA and CDR2 SNTAGT. This CDR3 comprises 14 residues. The CDR3: CASSEQGGPGELFF. The CDR3 nucleotides read TGTGCCAGCAGTGAGCAGGGAGGTCCCGGGGAGCTGTTTTTT.

CDR3 region: CASSLEGPGYEQYF. The CDR3 DNA is TGTGCCAGCAGCTTAGAGGGGCCAGGCTACGAGCAGTACTTC. The rearrangement uses TRBV7-9 and TRBJ2-7, with D perhaps TRBD1 (5 bases). Germline CDR1 SEHNR, CDR2 FQNEAQ (reference sequence). The length of the CDR3 is 14 residues. The V end lost 1 base, the J end lost 3 bases, and 10 bases lay between the germline ends.

V usage is TRBV15 and J usage is TRBJ2-1, with 7 bases identical to TRBD1. The CDR3 runs 14 residues. The germline gives CDR1 LNHNV, CDR2 YYDKDF (reference sequence). Losses at the gene ends were 5 bases for V and 8 bases for J; bases not matched to a gene: 9. The CDR3 loop reads CATSARQGIDEQFF. CDR3 in DNA: TGTGCCACCAGCGCCAGACAGGGTATCGATGAGCAGTTCTTC.

The chain is built from TRBV5-6 and TRBJ1-1; 7 positions match TRBD1. J lost 4 bases, V lost 2 bases, and 8 bases had no gene match. Germline loops: CDR1 SGHDT, CDR2 YYEEEE. This CDR3 comprises 15 residues. In nucleotides, the CDR3 is TGTGCCAGCAGCTTACAGGGGCGCCGTGGCACTGAAGCTTTCTTT. Its protein product is CASSLQGRRGTEAFF.

The chain combines TRBV5-6 with TRBJ2-5, with 9 bases identical to TRBD1. Germline V gives CDR1 SGHDT, CDR2 YYEEEE. The CDR3 is made up of 16 amino acids. V lost 1 base and J lost 4; bases outside the gene matches: 8. This chain's CDR3 is CASSLYGQGLGETQYF. The CDR3 DNA sequence: TGTGCCAGCAGCTTGTACGGACAGGGGTTGGGAGAGACCCAGTACTTC. Combining the CDR3 with reference TRBV5-6 and TRBJ2-5 gives the whole variable domain DAGVTQSPTHLIKTRGQQVTLRCSPKSGHDTVSWYQQALGQGPQFIFQYYEEEERQRGNFPDRFSGHQFPNYSSELNVNALLLGDSALYLCASSLYGQGLGETQYFGPGTRLLVL.